This TCR beta chain was observed in a study of CD8+CD57+ T cells in acquired aplastic anemia (dated by TCRdb to 2017 to 2018). About the investigation overall: On average, sorted CD4+ and CD8+ cells yielded around 3.5 ug of extracted DNA, with a range of roughly 0.17 to 27.4 ug. Healthy donor samples averaged around 9.8 million reads for CD4+ and around 12 million for CD8+ cells. Broader findings and caveats from the paper: Around 31 CD8+ CDR3 sequences were shared between patients and controls but appeared highly expressed in patients and within their immunodominant clones. Patients and healthy controls showed no significant difference in CD8+ Simpson's diversity (P=0.060).

Genomic DNA was used as template for profiling of TCR beta VDJ combinations and CDR3 sequences. TCR repertoire sequencing was run on an Illumina HiSeq 2000. The study's processing was this. TRBV/TRBJ rearrangement plots, CDR3 size and DJ length profiles, and Simpson's diversity index were used to assess repertoires. The most abundant DNA sequence in the deep sequencing data was defined as the immunodominant clone. CDR3 amino acid sequences were checked for sharing between subjects and were compared against published repertoires and the VDJdb database. Clones were called with MiXCR by TCRdb after fastp trimmed the public reads at Q25, and only in-frame beta chains were retained. CDR3 protein duplicates are merged, each entry listing the most common genes and DNA. Clone size and V and J calls follow TCRdb, not the original study. For this sample there are 150,000 to 200,000 distinct CDR3 sequences; about 48% appear just once. 1.1% of the sample is in the top ten clones.

A single count supports this clonotype. It has no known antigen specificity. Within one base of it there is no much larger clone, and no base qualities were kept. One read provides weak support. In this study, sorted CD4+ and CD8+ T cells from the blood of healthy subjects and of severe aplastic anemia patients had their TCR repertoires deep-sequenced. Ficoll-Paque density gradient centrifugation was used to isolate peripheral blood mononuclear cells. Before DNA extraction, CD4+ and CD8+ T cells were sorted by FACS or by magnetic beads. Sequencing was performed on sorted CD4+, CD8+, or CD8+CD57+ T cells (not recorded which) from PBMCs. This receptor was obtained from a human donor in good health.

The bases are TGTGCCAGCAGTGATCAGGGACAGGGGAACACCATATATTTT. This gives the protein CASSDQGQGNTIYF. The chain was built from TRBV25-1 and TRBJ1-3; the junction holds 10 bases that match TRBD1. V has 3 bases trimmed and J has 7 bases trimmed; junction bases matching no gene number 3. Based on the germline V gene, the CDR1 and CDR2 sequences are MGHDK and SYGVNS. The CDR3 spans 14 residues, from the cysteine through the phenylalanine. Left in the record is the CDR3 DNA by itself, 42 bases read in frame from the first base.